What follows are 17 T cell receptor beta chains derived from one specimen sequenced in a study of immune evolution from preneoplasia to lung adenocarcinoma. Assay: immunoSEQ multiplex PCR; the TCRdb copy retains only in-frame clones and omits some. The sample shows tens of thousands of clones, 74% of them seen only once. The material sequenced was FFPE invasive lung adenocarcinoma tissue. Receptors originate from a person between 60 and 69 years old with lung adenocarcinoma.

This sequence joins TRBV5-1 and TRBJ1-5; 7 bases agree with TRBD1. V was clipped by 5 bases and J by 5 bases; unmatched bases: 10. Germline-derived CDR1 and CDR2 are SGHRS and YFSETQ. The CDR3 is made up of 15 amino acids. The DNA of the CDR3 is TGCGCCAGCAGGGAGACAGGGCAACTCGATCAGCCCCAGCATTTT. Encoded protein: CASRETGQLDQPQHF.

This sequence joins TRBV6-5 and TRBJ1-1, with unresolved D. V shed 7 bases and J shed 0 bases, with 9 bases lying between them. Germline V gene lookup returns CDR1 MNHEY and CDR2 SVGAGI. This CDR3 spans 13 amino acids. CDR3 amino acids: CASTRGLNTEAFF. The DNA for the CDR3 is TGTGCCAGCACGCGGGGTTTGAACACTGAAGCTTTCTTT.

DNA of the CDR3: TGTGCCAGCACTACCGGACTCTTCACCTACGAGCAGTACTTC. As protein: CASTTGLFTYEQYF. This sequence joins TRBV7-2 and TRBJ2-7, with D maybe TRBD2 (5 bases). V was trimmed by 7 bases and J by 2 bases, leaving 15 bases between them. This CDR3 contains 14 residues. From germline, CDR1 is SGHTA and CDR2 FQGNSA.

The rearrangement links TRBV7-9 to TRBJ2-7; tentatively, D is TRBD2 (5 bases). The CDR3 is 13 amino acids. Germline CDR1 is SEHNR and CDR2 is FQNEAQ (reference sequence). Trimming left V 4 bases short and J 6 bases short, with 13 bases between. CDR3: CASSSILAGEQYF. The CDR3 DNA reads TGTGCCAGCAGCTCTATCTTGGCGGGCGAGCAGTACTTC.

This chain uses TRBV19 with TRBJ1-5, with a tentative D call TRBD1 (6 bases). This CDR3 is 18 amino acids long. V lost 6 bases, J lost 0 bases, and 21 bases lay in between. Germline-derived CDR1 and CDR2 are LNHDA and SQIVND (reference sequence). The CDR3 nucleotides read TGTGCCAGTAGCCGTACAGGGACCAAGCCGAATAGCAATCAGCCCCAGCATTTT. Protein product: CASSRTGTKPNSNQPQHF. Full variable domain (outside the CDR3, taken from reference TRBV19 and TRBJ1-5): DGGITQSPKYLFRKEGQNVTLSCEQNLNHDAMYWYRQDPGQGLRLIYYSQIVNDFQKGDIAEGYSVSREKKESFPLTVTSAQKNPTAFYLCASSRTGTKPNSNQPQHFGDGTRLSIL.

V usage is TRBV12-5 and J usage is TRBJ2-7; D remains unclear. The V end was cut by 1 base, the J end by 5 bases, with 12 bases between. This CDR3 is built from 14 residues. Germline V gene data show CDR1 as LGHNT and CDR2 as FRNRAP. The CDR3 DNA reads TGTGCTAGTGGTTTGGCTATCTCCGGAGACGAGCAGTACTTC. Translation: CASGLAISGDEQYF. The full variable domain, completed using reference TRBV12-5 and TRBJ2-7, is DARVTQTPRHKVTEMGQEVTMRCQPILGHNTVFWYRQTMMQGLELLAYFRNRAPLDDSGMPKDRFSAEMPDATLATLKIQPSEPRDSAVYFCASGLAISGDEQYFGPGTRLTVT.

The CDR3 nucleotides read TGTGCCAGCAGTGACCCCTTTAGCGGGGATGGCCATGAGCAGTTCTTC. It yields the protein CASSDPFSGDGHEQFF. The V gene is TRBV2, the J gene TRBJ2-1; 8 bases map to TRBD2. The CDR3 is 16 residues long. Germline V lookup: CDR1 SNHLY, CDR2 FYNNEI. Losses at the gene ends were 3 bases for V and 8 bases for J; bases not matched to a gene: 12.

J is TRBJ1-1 and V is TRBV30; D call uncertain. This CDR3 spans 12 amino acids. Germline V gene sequence: CDR1 GTSNPN, CDR2 SVGIG (reference sequence). Trimming cost V 0 bases and J 3 bases, with 5 bases left between them. Written as DNA, the CDR3 is TGTGCCTGGAGTGTTTTAGACACTGAAGCTTTCTTT. Protein product: CAWSVLDTEAFF. Looking up the rest from reference TRBV30 and TRBJ1-1 gives the full variable domain: SQTIHQWPATLVQPVGSPLSLECTVEGTSNPNLYWYRQAAGRGLQLLFYSVGIGQISSEVPQNLSASRPQDRQFILSSKKLLLSDSGFYLCAWSVLDTEAFFGQGTRLTVV.

CDR3 loop: CASSITSGVPYEQYF. As DNA, the CDR3 is TGTGCCAGCAGTATCACTAGCGGGGTACCCTACGAGCAGTACTTC. The chain is built from TRBV27 and TRBJ2-7; TRBD2 matches 10 bases. With 5 bases clipped from V and 2 bases from J, the junction kept 6 bases outside the gene matches. This CDR3 region has 15 residues. Per germline, CDR1 MNHEY and CDR2 SMNVEV (reference sequence).

This clone was detected only once. The gene calls are TRBV5-1 and TRBJ2-1; D remains unclear. The CDR3 covers 14 residues. Germline loops: CDR1 SGHRS, CDR2 YFSETQ. V dropped 0 bases and J dropped 0 bases, with 4 bases sitting between them. The CDR3 protein is CASSLGGSYNEQFF. DNA for the CDR3: TGCGCCAGCAGCTTGGGGGGCTCCTACAATGAGCAGTTCTTC.

The chain combines TRBV27 with TRBJ2-1; D is undetermined. V was shortened by 10 bases and J by 0 bases, with 13 bases between the two germline ends. The CDR3 is made up of 14 amino acids. Germline V gene sequence: CDR1 MNHEY, CDR2 SMNVEV (reference sequence). CDR3 DNA: TGTGCCAACCCCGAGTCGAGCTCCTACAATGAGCAGTTCTTC. Translation gives CANPESSSYNEQFF.

The V call is TRBV6-1, the J call TRBJ1-5; possible D gene TRBD1, 5 bases. This CDR3 comprises 15 residues. Germline V lookup: CDR1 MNHNS, CDR2 SASEGT. V was clipped by 7 bases and J by 3 bases, with 16 bases between them. For the CDR3, the DNA is TGTGCCAGCACCATCGGGACGGGACTCAATCAGCCCCAGCATTTT. Translation: CASTIGTGLNQPQHF.

V and J are TRBV19 and TRBJ2-7, with D possibly TRBD1 on 7 matching bases. Between the trimmed V and J ends, which lost 4 bases and 4 bases, there was a span of 11 bases. The CDR3 has 13 amino acids. Germline CDR1 reads LNHDA; CDR2 reads SQIVND (reference sequence). In DNA form, the CDR3 reads TGTGCCAGTAGTAGTCAGGGGGGTTACGAGCAGTACTTC. This encodes CASSSQGGYEQYF.

The chain employs TRBV28 and TRBJ2-1; either TRBD1 or TRBD2 may fit D (6 bases each). V was pared by 6 bases and J by 2 bases, with 17 bases between. Germline CDR1 and CDR2: MDHEN and SYDVKM. The CDR3 is 16 amino acids. The CDR3 DNA reads as TGTGCCAGCAGCCCCCTAAAGGGGGGAACCTACAATGAGCAGTTCTTC. Protein: CASSPLKGGTYNEQFF.

About this clone: A read error may account for a junction end that differs from germline. The same CDR3 also results from other DNA sequences found in this sample. V gene TRBV5-8 combines with J gene TRBJ1-1; a weak D match, TRBD1 (6 bases). Germline loops: CDR1 SGHTS, CDR2 YDEGEE. The CDR3 has 15 residues. CDR3 DNA sequence: TGTGCTAGCAGCTTGGACTCAGGGGTACACACTGAAGCTTTCTTT. It translates to CASSLDSGVHTEAFF.

The chain has TRBV5-4 and TRBJ1-4; D is unresolved. V gave up 4 bases and J gave up 3 bases, with 13 bases separating them. The CDR3 sequence is 15 residues long. From germline, CDR1 is SGHNT and CDR2 YYREEE (reference sequence). CDR3 DNA: TGTGCCAGCAGCCCAACAGCCAACTCTAATGAAAAACTGTTTTTT. Protein product: CASSPTANSNEKLFF.

The gene calls are TRBV18 and TRBJ2-7; 12 bases agree with TRBD2. The CDR3 is made up of 14 amino acids. Germline V gene data show CDR1 as KGHSH and CDR2 as LQKENI. V shed 6 bases and J 6 bases; nucleotides not matched to a gene: 6. The CDR3 spells CASSRLAGAFEQYF. In DNA form, the CDR3 reads TGTGCCAGCTCCCGACTAGCGGGAGCTTTCGAGCAGTACTTC. The full variable domain, with the rest looked up from reference TRBV18 and TRBJ2-7, is NAGVMQNPRHLVRRRGQEARLRCSPMKGHSHVYWYRQLPEEGLKFMVYLQKENIIDESGMPKERFSAEFPKEGPSILRIQQVVRGDSAAYFCASSRLAGAFEQYFGPGTRLTVT.